Included here is one T cell receptor beta chain sequence, with context. Antigen unknown. This entry comes from a study of T cells in tuberculosis. Findings and caveats of the study: Active tuberculosis alpha repertoires lay closer to GMM-specific TCRs than controls'.

Sequenced by immunoSEQ multiplex PCR; TCRdb stores in-frame clones only, minus some. The sample contains just under 45,000 clones, around 94% of which appear only once. Latent tuberculosis screening used tuberculin skin test and IGRA at entry. The sample comprised PBMCs. The TCR sequence derives from a donor between 10 and 35 years old with latent tuberculosis or without tuberculosis infection. Some clones in this sample may be carry-over from other donors' samples.

CDR3 DNA sequence: TGTGCCAGCAGGGAACAGGGGGGAGGCTACACCTTC. The encoded protein is CASREQGGGYTF. The chain employs TRBV28 and TRBJ1-2, with 8 bases identical to TRBD1. The V and J ends lost 6 bases and 8 bases, in that order; junction bases with no gene match: 5. The CDR3 length is 12 residues. Germline V gene sequence: CDR1 MDHEN, CDR2 SYDVKM.